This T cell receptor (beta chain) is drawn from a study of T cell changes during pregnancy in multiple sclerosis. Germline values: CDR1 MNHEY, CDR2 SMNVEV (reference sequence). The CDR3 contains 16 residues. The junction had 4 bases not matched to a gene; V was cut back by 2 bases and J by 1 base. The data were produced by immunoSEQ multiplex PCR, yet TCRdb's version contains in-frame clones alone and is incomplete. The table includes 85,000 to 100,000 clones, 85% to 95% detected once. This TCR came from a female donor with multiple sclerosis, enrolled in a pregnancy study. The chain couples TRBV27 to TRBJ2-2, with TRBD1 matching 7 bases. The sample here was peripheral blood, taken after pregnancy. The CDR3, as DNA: TGTGCCAGCAGTTTAGGGACAGCCAAGAACACCGGGGAGCTGTTTTTT. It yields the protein CASSLGTAKNTGELFF.